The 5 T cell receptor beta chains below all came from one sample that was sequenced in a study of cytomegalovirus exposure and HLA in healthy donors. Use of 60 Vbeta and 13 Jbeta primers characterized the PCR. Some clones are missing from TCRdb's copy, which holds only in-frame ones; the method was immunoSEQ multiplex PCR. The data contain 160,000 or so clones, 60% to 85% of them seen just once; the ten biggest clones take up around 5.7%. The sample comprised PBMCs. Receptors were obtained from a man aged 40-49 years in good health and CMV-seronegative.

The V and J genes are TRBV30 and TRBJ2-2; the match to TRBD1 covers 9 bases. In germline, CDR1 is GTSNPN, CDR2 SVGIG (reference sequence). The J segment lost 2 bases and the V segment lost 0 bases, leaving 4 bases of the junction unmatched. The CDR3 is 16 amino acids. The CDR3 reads CAWSVTGGGNTGELFF. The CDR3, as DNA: TGTGCCTGGAGTGTAACAGGGGGCGGAAACACCGGGGAGCTGTTTTTT.

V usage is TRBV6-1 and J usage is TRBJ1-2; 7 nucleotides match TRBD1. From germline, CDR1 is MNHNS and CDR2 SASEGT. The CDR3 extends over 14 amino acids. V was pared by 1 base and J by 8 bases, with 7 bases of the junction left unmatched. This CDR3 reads CASSEVTGEGGYTF. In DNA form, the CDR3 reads TGTGCCAGCAGTGAAGTAACAGGGGAAGGCGGCTACACCTTC.

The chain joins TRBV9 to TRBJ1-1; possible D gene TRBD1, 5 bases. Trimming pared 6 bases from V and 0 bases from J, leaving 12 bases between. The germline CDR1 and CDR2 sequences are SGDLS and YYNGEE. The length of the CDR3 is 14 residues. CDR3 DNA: TGTGCCAGCACCAAGGACAACATGAACACTGAAGCTTTCTTT. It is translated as CASTKDNMNTEAFF.

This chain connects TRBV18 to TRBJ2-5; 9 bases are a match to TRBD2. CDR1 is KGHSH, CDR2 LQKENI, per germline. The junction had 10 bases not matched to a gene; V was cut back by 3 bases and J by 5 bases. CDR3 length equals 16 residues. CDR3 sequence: CASSPRTSETLETQYF. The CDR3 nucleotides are TGTGCCAGCTCACCCCGGACTAGCGAAACCCTCGAGACCCAGTACTTC.

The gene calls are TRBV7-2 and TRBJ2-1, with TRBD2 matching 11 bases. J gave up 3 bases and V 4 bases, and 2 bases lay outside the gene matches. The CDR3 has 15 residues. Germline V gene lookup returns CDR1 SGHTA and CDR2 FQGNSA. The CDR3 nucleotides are TGTGCCAGCAGCTCGACTAGCGGGAACTACAATGAGCAGTTCTTC. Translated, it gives CASSSTSGNYNEQFF.